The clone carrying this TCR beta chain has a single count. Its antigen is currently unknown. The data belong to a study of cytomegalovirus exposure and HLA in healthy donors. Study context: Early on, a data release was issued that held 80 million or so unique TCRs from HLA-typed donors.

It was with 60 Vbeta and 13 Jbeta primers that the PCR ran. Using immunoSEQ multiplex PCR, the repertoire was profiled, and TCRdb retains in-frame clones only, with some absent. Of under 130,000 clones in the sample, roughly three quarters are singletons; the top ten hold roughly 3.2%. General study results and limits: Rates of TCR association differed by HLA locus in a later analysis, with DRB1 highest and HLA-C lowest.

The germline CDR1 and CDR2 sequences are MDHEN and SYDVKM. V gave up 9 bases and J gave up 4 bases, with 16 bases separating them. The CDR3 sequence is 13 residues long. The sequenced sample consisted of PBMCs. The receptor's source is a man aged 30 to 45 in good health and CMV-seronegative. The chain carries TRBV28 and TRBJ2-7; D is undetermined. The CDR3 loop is CASRVGPSYEQYF. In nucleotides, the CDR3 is TGTGCCAGTCGGGTAGGCCCTTCTTACGAGCAGTACTTC.